These 13 T cell receptor beta chains were sequenced from one sample in a study of blood T cells in healthy people across ages. Primed by a sample-barcoded 5' primer and a J-beta primer mix, a second PCR proceeded for roughly 6 to 12 cycles. From the 5' RACE reads, TCRdb called clonotypes with MiXCR, one entry per CDR3 protein. The table records under 1,100,000 distinct CDR3 sequences, 25% of them present only once. These data were also filed under a second study, of T cells of mothers and their children.

Sequenced sample: blood. The origin of the receptors is a girl between 2 and 10 years old in good health.

The chain uses TRBV20-1 and TRBJ2-5, with D maybe TRBD2 (5 bases). The J call may be faulty, since TRBJ2-7 better matches the DNA end. Germline CDR1 is DFQATT and CDR2 is SNEGSKA (reference sequence). The CDR3 totals 14 residues. The CDR3 sequence is CSARDLRGAYEQYF. The CDR3 coding sequence is TGCAGTGCTAGAGACCTCCGGGGAGCTTACGAGCAGTACTTC.

The chain uses TRBV12-3 or TRBV12-4 and TRBJ1-1; D is ambiguous. CDR3 length: 12 residues. V dropped 6 bases and J dropped 4 bases, with 9 bases sitting between them. CDR3 nucleotides: TGTGCCAGCAGCACGGGGAGCACTGAAGCTTTCTTT. It translates to CASSTGSTEAFF.

This chain connects TRBV29-1 to TRBJ2-3; 7 bases align to TRBD1. Trimming removed 6 bases from V and 1 base from J; junction bases left unmatched: 4. There are 13 residues in the CDR3. The germline gives CDR1 SQVTM, CDR2 ANQGSEA. CDR3 in amino acids: CSVTGRGTDTQYF. In DNA form, the CDR3 reads TGCAGCGTGACAGGGAGAGGCACAGATACGCAGTATTTT.

Comments on this clonotype: At one end the junction does not follow the germline gene, possibly because of a read error. The chain recombines TRBV7-9 with TRBJ2-7; D perhaps matches TRBD1 (6 bases). This CDR3 contains 14 residues. CDR1 is SEHNR and CDR2 is FQNEAQ in the germline V gene (reference sequence). CDR3 DNA sequence: TGTGCTAGCAGCTCAACTCAGGGGTACGGCGAGCAGTACTTC. This codes for CASSSTQGYGEQYF.

The CDR3 protein is CASSLQESYEQYF. DNA of the CDR3: TGTGCCAGCAGCTTACAGGAATCCTACGAGCAGTACTTC. V and J are TRBV27 and TRBJ2-7; perhaps TRBD1 as D (5 bases). V was trimmed by 6 bases and J by 1 base, leaving 10 bases between them. Germline lookup yields CDR1 MNHEY and CDR2 SMNVEV (reference sequence). CDR3 length: 13 residues.

The chain carries TRBV7-3 and TRBJ1-2; weak D call: TRBD1 (6 bases). In germline, CDR1 is SGHTA, CDR2 FQGTGA. Trimming removed 5 bases from V and 4 bases from J, with 14 bases in between. The CDR3 extends over 14 amino acids. The CDR3 region has the DNA TGTGCCAGCAGCCAAGGACAGAAGAGCTATGGCTACACCTTC. As protein: CASSQGQKSYGYTF.

The genes are TRBV3-1 and TRBJ2-7, with 9 positions matching TRBD2. Germline assignment: CDR1 LGHDT and CDR2 YNNKEL (reference sequence). J was trimmed by 11 bases and V by 5 bases; bases with no gene match: 7. The CDR3 extends over 12 amino acids. Here the CDR3 reads CASSGTGLAKYF. The CDR3 DNA follows: TGTGCCAGCAGCGGAACGGGACTAGCAAAGTACTTC.

This clonotype was found many times. V gene TRBV24-1 combines with J gene TRBJ2-5, with D hard to call. The length of the CDR3 is 14 residues. The V and J ends lost 0 bases and 4 bases respectively, with 8 bases between them. Germline loops: CDR1 KGHDR, CDR2 SFDVKD. The DNA of the CDR3 is TGTGCCACCAGTGATTTGCCGATGGGAGAGACCCAGTACTTC. Translation gives CATSDLPMGETQYF.

The chain joins TRBV5-1 to TRBJ1-1; D unresolved. Germline CDR1 SGHRS, CDR2 YFSETQ. The CDR3 loop spans 13 amino acids. Trimming removed 7 bases from V and 4 bases from J, with 14 bases in between. The CDR3 reads CASQEEGRTEAFF. The CDR3 coding sequence is TGCGCCAGCCAAGAAGAAGGGCGCACTGAAGCTTTCTTT. Combining the CDR3 with reference TRBV5-1 and TRBJ1-1 gives the whole variable domain KAGVTQTPRYLIKTRGQQVTLSCSPISGHRSVSWYQQTPGQGLQFLFEYFSETQRNKGNFPGRFSGRQFSNSRSEMNVSTLELGDSALYLCASQEEGRTEAFFGQGTRLTVV.

This clonotype was observed at least ten times. V and J are TRBV7-3 and TRBJ2-1; weak D call: TRBD2 (5 bases). Germline CDR1 reads SGHTA; CDR2 reads FQGTGA. The length of the CDR3 is 12 residues. Trimming removed 4 bases at V and 7 bases at J, with 8 bases between. The CDR3 coding sequence is TGTGCCAGCAGCTCAAGCGGAAATGAGCAGTTCTTC. The encoded protein is CASSSSGNEQFF.

V gene TRBV10-3 combines with J gene TRBJ2-5, with 10 bases identical to TRBD2. CDR1 and CDR2 from the germline V gene are ENHRY and SYGVKD. The CDR3 covers 14 residues. Trimming cost V 4 bases and J 4 bases; bases outside gene matches: 3. The CDR3 region has the DNA TGTGCCATCAGTGGGACTAGCGGAACAGAGACCCAGTACTTC. Residues: CAISGTSGTETQYF.

This clonotype was counted only a few times. The chain couples TRBV12-3 or TRBV12-4 to TRBJ2-4, with TRBD2 identical over 8 bases. The CDR3 totals 16 residues. V gave up 5 bases and J gave up 0 bases; unmatched junction bases: 6. CDR3 loop: CASSEGLARAKNIQYF. CDR3 DNA: TGTGCCAGCAGTGAAGGACTAGCTAGAGCCAAAAACATTCAGTACTTC.

This clonotype was recorded at least ten times. V usage is TRBV12-3 or TRBV12-4 and J usage is TRBJ2-3; D call uncertain. Trimming cost V 3 bases and J 9 bases, with 10 bases left between them. The CDR3 is made up of 12 amino acids. CDR3 protein: CASSFSGDTQYF. The CDR3 DNA follows: TGTGCCAGCAGTTTTAGTGGAGACACGCAGTATTTT.